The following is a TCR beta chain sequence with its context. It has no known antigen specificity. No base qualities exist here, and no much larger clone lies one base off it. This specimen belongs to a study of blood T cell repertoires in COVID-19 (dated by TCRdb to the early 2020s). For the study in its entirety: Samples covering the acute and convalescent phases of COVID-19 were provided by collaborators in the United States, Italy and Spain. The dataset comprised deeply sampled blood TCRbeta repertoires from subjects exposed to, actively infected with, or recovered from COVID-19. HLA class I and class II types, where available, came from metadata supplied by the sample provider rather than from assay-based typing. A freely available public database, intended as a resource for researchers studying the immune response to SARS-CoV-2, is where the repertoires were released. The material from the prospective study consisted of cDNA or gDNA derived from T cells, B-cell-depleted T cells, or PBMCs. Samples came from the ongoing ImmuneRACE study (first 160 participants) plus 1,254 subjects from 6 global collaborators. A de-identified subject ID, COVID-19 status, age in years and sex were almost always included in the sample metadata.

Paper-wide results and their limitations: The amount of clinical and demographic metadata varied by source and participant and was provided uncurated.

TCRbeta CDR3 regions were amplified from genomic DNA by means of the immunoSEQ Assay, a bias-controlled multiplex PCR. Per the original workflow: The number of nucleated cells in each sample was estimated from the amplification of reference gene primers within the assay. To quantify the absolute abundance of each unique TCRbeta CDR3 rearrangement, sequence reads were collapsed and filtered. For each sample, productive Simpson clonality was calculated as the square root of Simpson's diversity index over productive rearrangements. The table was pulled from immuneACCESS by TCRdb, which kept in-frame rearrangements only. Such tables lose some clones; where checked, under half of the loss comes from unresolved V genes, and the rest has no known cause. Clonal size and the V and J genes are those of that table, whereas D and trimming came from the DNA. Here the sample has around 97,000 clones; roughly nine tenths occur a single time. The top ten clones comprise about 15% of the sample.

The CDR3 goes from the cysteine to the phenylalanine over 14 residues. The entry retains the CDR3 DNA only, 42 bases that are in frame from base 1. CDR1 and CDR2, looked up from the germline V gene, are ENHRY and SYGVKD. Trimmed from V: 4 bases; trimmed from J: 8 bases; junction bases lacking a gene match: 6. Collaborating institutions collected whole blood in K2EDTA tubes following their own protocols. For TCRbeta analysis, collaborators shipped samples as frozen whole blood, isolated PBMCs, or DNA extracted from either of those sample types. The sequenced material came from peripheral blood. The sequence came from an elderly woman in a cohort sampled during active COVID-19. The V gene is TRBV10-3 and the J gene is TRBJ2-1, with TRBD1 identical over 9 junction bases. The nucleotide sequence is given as TGTGCCATCAGTGTAGGGACAGGGTTGGATGAGCAGTTCTTC. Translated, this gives CAISVGTGLDEQFF.